This T cell receptor (beta chain) was profiled in a study of metastatic and nonmetastatic thyroid tumors. Turning to the study itself: The authors compared repertoires across blood and tumor or nodule tissue from malignant and benign thyroid patients. Study outcomes and limitations: Compared with benign nodules, malignant thyroid tumors were reported to have significantly higher TCR beta diversity in both blood and tumor.

Regarding this clone: The antigen is unknown.

Before thyroid surgery, none of the patients had received any treatment. V shed 3 bases and J shed 4 bases, with 6 bases lying between them. This CDR3 spans 13 amino acids. Germline loops: CDR1 KGHSH, CDR2 LQKENI. The authors' processing: Variation in CDR3 across clinicopathological groups served as the basis for constructing a distant-metastasis classifier in papillary thyroid cancer. TCRdb reprocessed the PCR reads using MiXCR. None of the V and J calls come from the authors' own analysis; TCRdb made them. Of roughly 30,000 clones detected, around 32% appear once; the ten largest clones hold about 31%.

The sequenced sample was blood. The receptor was isolated from a female donor with papillary thyroid cancer or a benign thyroid nodule (not recorded which). Some clones in this sample may be carry-over from other donors' samples. The chain joins TRBV18 to TRBJ2-2, with a weak D call TRBD2 (5 bases). CDR3 loop: CASSPDFTGELFF. CDR3 coding DNA: TGTGCCAGCTCACCGGACTTCACCGGGGAGCTGTTTTTT.